The count of the clone carrying this T cell receptor beta chain is one. The target antigen is unknown. Only in-frame clones appear in the TCRdb table, and some are missing; sequencing was by immunoSEQ multiplex PCR. The sample includes a few million clones, nearly 97% of them seen just once. The V segment lost 6 bases and the J segment 1 base; nucleotides outside the gene matches: 7. The V gene's germline CDR1 is SGHAT and CDR2 FQNNGV. This CDR3 comprises 15 residues. This record comes from a study of shared clonotypes between healthy human individuals. Overall study results and limits: Non-shared clonotypes were found to have lower generation probabilities than the clonotypes that were shared by all four of the sorted-subset donors.

The sequenced material came from naive CD4+ T cells sorted from blood. The subset: CD45RA+ positively selected. The rearrangement links TRBV11-2 to TRBJ2-3; 7 nucleotides line up with TRBD1. This sequence was found in a young man in good health. The CDR3 DNA sequence: TGTGCCAGCAGTCAACAGGGGATCGGCACAGATACGCAGTATTTT. Amino acid sequence: CASSQQGIGTDTQYF.